This T cell receptor (beta chain) was profiled in a study of shared clonotypes between healthy human individuals. The CDR3 runs 11 residues. The germline V gene has CDR1 SGHNT and CDR2 YENEEA. The ends were cut back, 0 bases at V and 7 bases at J, with 4 bases in the middle. Measured with immunoSEQ multiplex PCR; TCRdb has only the in-frame clones, and not every one. Of under 550,000 clones in the sample, approximately 95% are singletons; the top ten hold 0.06%. This TCR derives from a woman in her 30s in good health. The chain employs TRBV11-3 and TRBJ2-7; D is ambiguous. Sequencing was done on a sample of naive CD4+ T cells sorted from blood. Subset described: CD45RA+ positively selected. The CDR3 region has the DNA TGTGCCAGCAGCTTAGATGGAGAGCAGTACTTC. It translates to CASSLDGEQYF. The full variable domain, its missing parts supplied by reference TRBV11-3 and TRBJ2-7, is EAGVVQSPRYKIIEKKQPVAFWCNPISGHNTLYWYLQNLGQGPELLIRYENEEAVDDSQLPKDRFSAERLKGVDSTLKIQPAELGDSAVYLCASSLDGEQYFGPGTRLTVT.